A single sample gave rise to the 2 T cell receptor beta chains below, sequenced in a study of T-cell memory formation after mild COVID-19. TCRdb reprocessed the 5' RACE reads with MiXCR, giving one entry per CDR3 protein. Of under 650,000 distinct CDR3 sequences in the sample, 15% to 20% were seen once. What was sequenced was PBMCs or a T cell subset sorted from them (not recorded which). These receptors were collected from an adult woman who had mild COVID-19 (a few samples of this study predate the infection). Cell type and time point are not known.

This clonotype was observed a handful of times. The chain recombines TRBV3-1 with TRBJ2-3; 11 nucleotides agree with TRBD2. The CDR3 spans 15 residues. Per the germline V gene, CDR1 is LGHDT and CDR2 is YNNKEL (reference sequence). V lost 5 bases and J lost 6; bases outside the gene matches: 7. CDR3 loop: CASSIAGGPSDTQYF. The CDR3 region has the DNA TGTGCCAGCAGCATAGCGGGAGGGCCCTCTGATACGCAGTATTTT.

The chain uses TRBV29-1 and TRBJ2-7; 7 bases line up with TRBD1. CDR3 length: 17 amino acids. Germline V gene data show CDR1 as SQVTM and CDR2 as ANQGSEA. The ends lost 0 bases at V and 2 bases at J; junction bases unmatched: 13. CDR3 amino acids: CSVEDWGKTGDPYEQYF. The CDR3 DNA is TGCAGCGTTGAAGACTGGGGGAAAACAGGGGACCCCTACGAGCAGTACTTC.